Listed below are T cell receptor beta chains from one sample, sequenced in a study of cytotoxic CD8 clonotypes in ibrutinib-treated CLL. The table came from immunoSEQ multiplex PCR; TCRdb's copy has only in-frame clones and leaves some out. The data show 100,000 or so clones, approximately 58% seen once. The sequences come from PBMCs, collected after 24 months of ibrutinib treatment. All receptors come from a human donor with chronic lymphocytic leukemia. CDR3s include the opening cysteine and the closing phenylalanine or tryptophan. The D gene is left open where the match is weak. Clone size is given for some rows only: seen once, a few or many times, or a class if the clone is expanded.

NA	TRBD1	TRBJ1-3	TRBV4-1	CASSLTGQGSGNTIYF	TGCGCCAGCAGTCTAACCGGACAGGGCTCTGGAAACACCATATATTTT
NA	TRBD1	TRBJ2-7	TRBV30	CAWGDSRYEQYF	TGTGCCTGGGGGGACAGCCGCTACGAGCAGTACTTC
once	NA	TRBJ1-6	TRBV27	CASSSDSYNSPLHF	TGTGCCAGCAGTTCGGACAGCTATAATTCACCCCTCCACTTT
NA	NA	TRBJ2-7	TRBV6-6	CASSLVQGDYEQYF	TGTGCCAGCAGTTTGGTGCAGGGAGACTACGAGCAGTACTTC
NA	NA	TRBJ1-5	TRBV7-3	CASSLVRGQPQHF	TGTGCCAGCAGCTTAGTCAGGGGTCAGCCCCAGCATTTT
few	TRBD2	TRBJ2-2	TRBV5-1	CASSLGTSALTGELFF	TGCGCCAGCAGCTTGGGCACTAGCGCACTCACCGGGGAGCTGTTTTTT
NA	NA	TRBJ2-1	TRBV2	CASSTTGALDEQFF	TGTGCCAGCTCAACAACCGGGGCTCTAGATGAGCAGTTCTTC
NA	TRBD1	TRBJ1-1	TRBV30	CAWGTGMNTEAFF	TGTGCCTGGGGGACAGGGATGAACACTGAAGCCTTCTTT
NA	TRBD1	TRBJ2-7	TRBV7-8	CASSPRQGSSYEQYF	TGTGCCAGCAGCCCCAGACAGGGTAGCTCCTACGAGCAGTACTTC
few	NA	TRBJ2-6	TRBV9	CASSRGQANVLTF	TGTGCCAGCAGCCGCGGGCAGGCCAACGTCCTGACTTTC
once	NA	TRBJ2-6	TRBV19	CASSTGRSGANVLTF	TGTGCCAGTAGTACAGGGAGGTCTGGGGCCAACGTCCTGACTTTC
NA	NA	TRBJ1-1	TRBV7-9	CASSLGIGTEAFF	TGTGCCAGCAGCTTAGGCATAGGGACTGAAGCTTTCTTT
NA	NA	TRBJ2-1	TRBV7-2	CASSLGHGQANEQFF	TGTGCCAGCAGCTTAGGGCACGGGCAAGCGAATGAGCAGTTCTTC
NA	TRBD2	TRBJ2-7	TRBV27	CASRRSGLAGTYEQYF	TGTGCCAGCAGGCGCTCGGGACTAGCGGGGACCTACGAGCAGTACTTC
NA	NA	TRBJ1-2	TRBV5-6	CASSAGPPRDYGYTF	TGTGCCAGCAGCGCGGGACCGCCGAGAGACTATGGCTACACCTTC
NA	NA	TRBJ2-7	TRBV7-9	CASSLSTIYEQYF	TGTGCCAGCAGCTTATCGACTATTTACGAGCAGTACTTC
NA	TRBD1	TRBJ2-7	TRBV2	CASSEGTGVAYEQYF	TGTGCCAGCAGTGAAGGGACAGGGGTCGCCTACGAGCAGTACTTC
NA	NA	TRBJ1-1	TRBV30	CAWSTPTEAFF	TGTGCCTGGAGTACACCCACTGAAGCTTTCTTT
few	NA	TRBJ2-6	TRBV5-1	CASSLIPTGANVLTF	TGCGCCAGCAGCCTGATTCCCACCGGGGCCAACGTCCTGACTTTC
NA	NA	TRBJ2-2	TRBV15	CASAEGYTGELFF	TGTGCCTCTGCAGAAGGGTACACCGGGGAGCTGTTTTTT
many	TRBD1	TRBJ1-6	TRBV5-1	CASSESTGTGNSPLHF	TGCGCCAGCAGCGAAAGCACCGGGACAGGAAATTCACCCCTCCACTTT
NA	NA	TRBJ2-2	TRBV19	CASSPQGGSFGGELFF	TGTGCCAGTAGCCCTCAGGGGGGAAGTTTCGGCGGGGAGCTGTTTTTT
few	NA	TRBJ1-3	TRBV30	CAWSQGLGILSSGNTIYF	TGTGCCTGGAGTCAAGGGTTGGGCATACTGAGCTCTGGAAACACCATATATTTT
NA	NA	TRBJ2-1	TRBV11-2	CASSLGGQSYNEQFF	TGTGCCAGCAGCTTGGGCGGCCAGTCCTACAATGAGCAGTTCTTC
NA	NA	TRBJ1-5	TRBV30	CAWSAEGSFNQPQHF	TGTGCCTGGAGTGCAGAAGGGTCCTTCAATCAGCCCCAGCATTTT
few	TRBD1	TRBJ1-2	TRBV27	CASSPSVGTGVIYGYTF	TGTGCCAGCAGTCCAAGCGTCGGGACAGGGGTTATCTATGGCTACACCTTC
few	NA	TRBJ2-5	TRBV11-3	CASSRDLQETQYF	TGTGCCAGCAGCAGAGACCTTCAAGAGACCCAGTACTTC
NA	NA	TRBJ1-3	TRBV5-4	CASSLQSGNTIYF	TGTGCCAGCAGCCTCCAATCTGGAAACACCATATATTTT
few	NA	TRBJ1-6	TRBV7-6	CASSPGGNSPLHF	TGTGCCAGCAGCCCCGGTGGGAATTCACCCCTCCACTTT
NA	TRBD1	TRBJ2-5	TRBV11-3	CASSARKQGFQETQYF	TGTGCCAGCAGCGCGCGCAAACAGGGGTTCCAAGAGACCCAGTACTTC